This record concerns one T cell receptor beta chain sequence. Its antigen remains unknown. The sample is drawn from a study of somatic mutations in cytotoxic T cells in rheumatoid arthritis. Turning to the study itself: Patient blood (just under 31 ml EDTA) was drawn right after diagnosis, before any treatment. Selected populations of V beta antibody-stained T cells underwent flow sorting at nearly 100% purity; these encompassed V beta1+ cells subjected to TCRB sequencing.

Only in-frame clones appear in the TCRdb table, and some are missing; sequencing was by immunoSEQ multiplex PCR. The data hold some 4,300 clones, with around 80% observed a single time. Germline CDR1 reads SGHKS; CDR2 reads YYEKEE (reference sequence). The V end lost 0 bases, the J end lost 2 bases, and 11 bases lay between the germline ends. The CDR3 sequence is 15 residues long. Study-wide findings and caveats: Some patients, about an eighth of the roughly 65, had a largest CD8+ clone that exceeded 20% of CD8+ cells.

The V call is TRBV5-5, the J call TRBJ1-1; D not certain. Sequenced sample: CD8+ T cells sorted from blood. This sequence was found in a woman in her fifties or sixties with rheumatoid arthritis. In nucleotides, the CDR3 is TGTGCCAGCAGCTTGGATGTCAGATCTAACACTGAAGCTTTCTTT. Translation: CASSLDVRSNTEAFF. The full variable domain, its missing parts supplied by reference TRBV5-5 and TRBJ1-1, is DAGVTQSPTHLIKTRGQQVTLRCSPISGHKSVSWYQQVLGQGPQFIFQYYEKEERGRGNFPDRFSARQFPNYSSELNVNALLLGDSALYLCASSLDVRSNTEAFFGQGTRLTVV.